This T cell receptor beta chain was observed in a study of blood T cell repertoires in COVID-19. About the study: Samples came from the United States, Italy and Spain, spanning acute and convalescent COVID-19. T cells, B-cell-depleted T cells, or PBMCs provided the cDNA or gDNA that served as material.

CDR1 and CDR2 (germline): SGHNT, YYREEE (reference sequence). The CDR3 extends over 14 amino acids. V was trimmed by 4 bases and J by 9 bases, leaving 18 bases between them. Authors' analysis steps: From reference gene primer amplification, estimates of nucleated cell counts were derived. Produced via immunoSEQ multiplex PCR; TCRdb's table is partial and in-frame only. From that table come the V and J calls and clone size; the DNA was used to work out D and trimming. The data show 200,000 to 300,000 clones, about 86% seen once. Sequences were obtained from peripheral blood. The chain couples TRBV5-4 to TRBJ2-3; D possibly corresponds to TRBD2 (6 bases). The clonotype originates from an elderly man with acute or convalescent COVID-19. The CDR3 sequence: CASSPFGTLGTQYF. The CDR3 coding sequence is TGTGCCAGCAGCCCCTTTGGGACTCTTGGGACGCAGTATTTT.